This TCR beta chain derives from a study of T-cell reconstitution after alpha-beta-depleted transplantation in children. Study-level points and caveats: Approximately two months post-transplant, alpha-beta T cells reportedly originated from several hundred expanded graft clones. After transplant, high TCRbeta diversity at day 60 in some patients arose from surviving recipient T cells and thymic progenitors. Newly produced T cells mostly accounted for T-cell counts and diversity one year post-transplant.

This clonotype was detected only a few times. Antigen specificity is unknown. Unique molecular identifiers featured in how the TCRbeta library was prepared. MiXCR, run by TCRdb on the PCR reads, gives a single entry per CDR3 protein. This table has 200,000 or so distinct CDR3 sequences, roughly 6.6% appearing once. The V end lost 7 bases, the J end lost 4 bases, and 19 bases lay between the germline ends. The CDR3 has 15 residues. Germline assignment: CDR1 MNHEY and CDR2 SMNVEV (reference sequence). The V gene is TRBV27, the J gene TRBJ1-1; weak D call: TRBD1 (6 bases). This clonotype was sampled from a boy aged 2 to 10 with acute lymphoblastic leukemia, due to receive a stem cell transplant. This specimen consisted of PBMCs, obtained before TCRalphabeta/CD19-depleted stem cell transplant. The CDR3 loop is CASTRGTGSGTEAFF. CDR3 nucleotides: TGTGCCAGCACCAGGGGTACGGGGTCGGGCACTGAAGCTTTCTTT.